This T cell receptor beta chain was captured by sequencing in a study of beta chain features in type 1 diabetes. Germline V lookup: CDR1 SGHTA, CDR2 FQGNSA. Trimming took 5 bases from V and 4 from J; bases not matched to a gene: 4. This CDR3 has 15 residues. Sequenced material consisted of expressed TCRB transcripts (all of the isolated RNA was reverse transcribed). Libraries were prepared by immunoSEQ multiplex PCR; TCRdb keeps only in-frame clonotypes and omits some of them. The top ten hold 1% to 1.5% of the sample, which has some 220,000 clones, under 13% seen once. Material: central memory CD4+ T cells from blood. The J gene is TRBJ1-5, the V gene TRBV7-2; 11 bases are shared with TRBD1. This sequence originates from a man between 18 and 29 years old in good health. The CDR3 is CASSMDRGLNQPQHF. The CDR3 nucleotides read TGTGCCAGCAGCATGGACAGGGGGCTGAATCAGCCCCAGCATTTT.